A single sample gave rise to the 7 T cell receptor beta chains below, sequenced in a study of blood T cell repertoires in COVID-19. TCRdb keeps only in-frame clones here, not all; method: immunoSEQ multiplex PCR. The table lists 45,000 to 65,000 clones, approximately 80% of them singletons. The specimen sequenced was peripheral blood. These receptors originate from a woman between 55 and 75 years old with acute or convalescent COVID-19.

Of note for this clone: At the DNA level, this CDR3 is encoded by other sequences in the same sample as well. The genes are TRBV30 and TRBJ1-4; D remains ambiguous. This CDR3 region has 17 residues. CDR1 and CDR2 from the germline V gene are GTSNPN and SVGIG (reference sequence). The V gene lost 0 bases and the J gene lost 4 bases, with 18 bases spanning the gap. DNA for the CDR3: TGTGCCTGGAGTGTAAGGAGTCTGAGGGCTCTTAATGAAAAACTGTTTTTT. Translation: CAWSVRSLRALNEKLFF.

This CDR3 is CATSRAQVNTGELFF. The CDR3 DNA sequence: TGTGCCACCTCAAGGGCACAGGTTAACACCGGGGAGCTGTTTTTT. This chain uses TRBV24-1 with TRBJ2-2, with D perhaps TRBD1 (5 bases). The CDR3 is 15 amino acids. V gave up 9 bases and J gave up 2 bases, with 15 bases separating them. Germline values: CDR1 KGHDR, CDR2 SFDVKD.

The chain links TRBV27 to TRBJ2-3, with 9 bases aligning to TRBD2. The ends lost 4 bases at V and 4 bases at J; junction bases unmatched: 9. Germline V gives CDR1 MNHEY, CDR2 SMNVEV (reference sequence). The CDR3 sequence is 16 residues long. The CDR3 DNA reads TGTGCCAGCAGTTGGGGTACCGGGACTAGCTCAGATACGCAGTATTTT. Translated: CASSWGTGTSSDTQYF.

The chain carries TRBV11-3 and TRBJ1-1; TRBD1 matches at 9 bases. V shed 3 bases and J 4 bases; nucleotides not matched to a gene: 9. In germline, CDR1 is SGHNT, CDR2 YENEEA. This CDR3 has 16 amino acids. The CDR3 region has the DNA TGTGCCAGCAGCTTCATTAGGGACAGGGCGGGCACTGAAGCTTTCTTT. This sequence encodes CASSFIRDRAGTEAFF.

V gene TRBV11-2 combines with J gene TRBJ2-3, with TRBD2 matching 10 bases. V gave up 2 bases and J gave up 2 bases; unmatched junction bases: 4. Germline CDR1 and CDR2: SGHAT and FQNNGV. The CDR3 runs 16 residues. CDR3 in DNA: TGTGCCAGCAGCTTACCAGCGGGAGGGTCCACAGATACGCAGTATTTT. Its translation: CASSLPAGGSTDTQYF.

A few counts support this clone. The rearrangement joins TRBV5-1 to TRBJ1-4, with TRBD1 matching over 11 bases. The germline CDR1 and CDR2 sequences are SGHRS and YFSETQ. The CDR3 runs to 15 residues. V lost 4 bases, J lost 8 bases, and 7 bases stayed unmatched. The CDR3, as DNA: TGCGCCAGCAGCCCTGGACAGGGGGCCCAAGAAAAACTGTTTTTT. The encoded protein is CASSPGQGAQEKLFF.

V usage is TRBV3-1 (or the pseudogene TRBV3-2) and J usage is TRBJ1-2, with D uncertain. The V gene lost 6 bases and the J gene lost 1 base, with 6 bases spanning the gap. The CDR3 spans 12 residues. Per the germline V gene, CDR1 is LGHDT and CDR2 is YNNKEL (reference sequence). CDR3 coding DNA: TGTGCCAGCAGAAACAGTAACTATGGCTACACCTTC. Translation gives CASRNSNYGYTF.